This record covers a single T cell receptor (beta chain). The target antigen is unknown. This sample is drawn from a study of CXCR3-negative and CXCR3-positive naive CD8 T cells. Notes on the study in general: Memory CD8+ T cell repertoires were far less diverse than both naive subsets. Within a donor, both naive subsets shared TRBV-TRBJ usage, unlike memory cells. Naive cells with CXCR3 showed TRB CDR3s that were more hydrophobic than those in CXCR3-negative naive cells.

TRB cDNA was prepared as libraries by UMI-labeled 5' RACE. TCRdb processed the 5' RACE reads again and assigns one entry to each CDR3 protein, with no DNA. Its clone listing holds about 92,000 distinct CDR3 sequences. This CDR3 is 13 amino acids long. Germline CDR1 and CDR2: SGHTA and FQGNSA. The source of this sequence is a human donor in good health. Some clones in this sample may be carry-over from other donors' samples. J is TRBJ2-7 and V is TRBV7-2. Sequences were obtained from naive CXCR3+ CD8+ T cells from blood. Subset described: CD45RO-CCR7+CD27+CD95- naive CD8+ T cells expressing CXCR3 (TNR3+). CDR3 amino acids: CASSSGPGYEQYF.